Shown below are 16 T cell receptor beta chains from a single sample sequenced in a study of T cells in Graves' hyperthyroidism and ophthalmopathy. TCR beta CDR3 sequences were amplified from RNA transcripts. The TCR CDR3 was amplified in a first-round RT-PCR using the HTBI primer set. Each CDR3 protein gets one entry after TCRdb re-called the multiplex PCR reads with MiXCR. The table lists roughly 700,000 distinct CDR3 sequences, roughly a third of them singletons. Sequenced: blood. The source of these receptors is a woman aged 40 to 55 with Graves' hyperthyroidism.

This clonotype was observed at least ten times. The CDR3 nucleotides are TGTGCCAGTAGTCGACAGGTTTCGGATTCACCCCTCCACTTT. It is translated as CASSRQVSDSPLHF. This rearrangement joins TRBV19 to TRBJ1-6, with D possibly being TRBD1 (6 bases). The V end lost 5 bases, the J end lost 8 bases, and 13 bases lay between the germline ends. There are 14 residues in the CDR3. Germline V gene data show CDR1 as LNHDA and CDR2 as SQIVND (reference sequence). Filled out from reference TRBV19 and TRBJ1-6, the complete variable domain reads DGGITQSPKYLFRKEGQNVTLSCEQNLNHDAMYWYRQDPGQGLRLIYYSQIVNDFQKGDIAEGYSVSREKKESFPLTVTSAQKNPTAFYLCASSRQVSDSPLHFGNGTRLTVT.

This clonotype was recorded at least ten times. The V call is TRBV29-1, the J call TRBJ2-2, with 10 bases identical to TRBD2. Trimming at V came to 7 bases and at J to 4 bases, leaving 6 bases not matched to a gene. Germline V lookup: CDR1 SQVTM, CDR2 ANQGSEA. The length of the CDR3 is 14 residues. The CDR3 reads CSGGPSGSTGELFF. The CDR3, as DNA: TGCAGCGGTGGCCCTAGCGGGAGCACCGGGGAGCTGTTTTTT.

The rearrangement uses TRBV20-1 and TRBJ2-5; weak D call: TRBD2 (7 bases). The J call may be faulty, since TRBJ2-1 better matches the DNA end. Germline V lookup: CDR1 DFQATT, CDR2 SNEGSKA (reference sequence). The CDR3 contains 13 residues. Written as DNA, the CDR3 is TGCAGTGCTAGACCCCAGGGGCGGGAGGAGCAGTTCTTC. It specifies CSARPQGREEQFF.

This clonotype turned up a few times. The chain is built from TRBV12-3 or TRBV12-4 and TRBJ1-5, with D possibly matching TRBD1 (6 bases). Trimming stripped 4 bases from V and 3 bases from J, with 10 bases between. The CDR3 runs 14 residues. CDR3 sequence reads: CASSWGLYNQPQHF. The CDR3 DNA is TGTGCCAGCAGTTGGGGGCTGTACAATCAGCCCCAGCATTTT.

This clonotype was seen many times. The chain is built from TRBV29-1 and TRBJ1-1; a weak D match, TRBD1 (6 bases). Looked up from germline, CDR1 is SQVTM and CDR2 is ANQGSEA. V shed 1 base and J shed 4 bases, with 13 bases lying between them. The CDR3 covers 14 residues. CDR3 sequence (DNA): TGCAGCGTTGAAGCCCCAGGGGTTCGCACTGAAGCTTTCTTT. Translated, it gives CSVEAPGVRTEAFF.

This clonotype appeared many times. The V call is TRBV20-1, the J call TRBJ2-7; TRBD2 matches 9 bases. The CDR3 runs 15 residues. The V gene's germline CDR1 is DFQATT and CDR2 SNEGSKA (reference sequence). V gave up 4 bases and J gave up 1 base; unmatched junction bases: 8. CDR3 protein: CSANTATSGSYEQYF. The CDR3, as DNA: TGCAGTGCTAACACCGCGACTAGCGGATCCTACGAGCAGTACTTC.

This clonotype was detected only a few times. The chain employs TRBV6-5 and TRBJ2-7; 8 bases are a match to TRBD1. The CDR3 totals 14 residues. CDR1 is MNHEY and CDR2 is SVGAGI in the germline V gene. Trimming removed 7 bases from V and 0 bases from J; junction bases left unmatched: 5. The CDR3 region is CASNNRGSSYEQYF. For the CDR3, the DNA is TGTGCCAGCAACAACAGGGGGAGCTCCTACGAGCAGTACTTC.

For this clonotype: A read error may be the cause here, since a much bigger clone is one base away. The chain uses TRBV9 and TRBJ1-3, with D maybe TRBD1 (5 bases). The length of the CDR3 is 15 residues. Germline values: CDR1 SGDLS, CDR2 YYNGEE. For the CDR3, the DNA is TGTGCCGGCAGCGTGGGACCGAGCTCTGGAAACACCATATATTTT. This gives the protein CAGSVGPSSGNTIYF.

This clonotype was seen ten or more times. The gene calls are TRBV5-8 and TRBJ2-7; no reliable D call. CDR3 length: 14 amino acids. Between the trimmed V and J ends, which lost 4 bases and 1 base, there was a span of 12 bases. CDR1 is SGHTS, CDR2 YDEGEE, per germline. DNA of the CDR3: TGTGCCAGCAGCACGACCGTGGTGTCCTACGAGCAGTACTTC. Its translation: CASSTTVVSYEQYF. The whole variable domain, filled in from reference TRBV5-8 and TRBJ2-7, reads EAGVTQSPTHLIKTRGQQATLRCSPISGHTSVYWYQQALGLGLQFLLWYDEGEERNRGNFPPRFSGRQFPNYSSELNVNALELEDSALYLCASSTTVVSYEQYFGPGTRLTVT.

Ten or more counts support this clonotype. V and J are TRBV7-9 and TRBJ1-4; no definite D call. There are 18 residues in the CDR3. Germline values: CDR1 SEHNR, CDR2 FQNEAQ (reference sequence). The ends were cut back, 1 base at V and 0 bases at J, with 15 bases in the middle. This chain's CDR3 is CASSLVPHSSTTNEKLFF. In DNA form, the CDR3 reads TGTGCCAGCAGCTTAGTGCCGCACTCTTCAACAACTAATGAAAAACTGTTTTTT.

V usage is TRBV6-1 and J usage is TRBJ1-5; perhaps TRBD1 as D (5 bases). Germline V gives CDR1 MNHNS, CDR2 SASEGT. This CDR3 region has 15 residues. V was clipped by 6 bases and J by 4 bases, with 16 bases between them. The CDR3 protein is CASSAGGRVNQPQHF. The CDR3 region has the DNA TGTGCCAGCAGCGCTGGGGGAAGGGTGAATCAGCCCCAGCATTTT.

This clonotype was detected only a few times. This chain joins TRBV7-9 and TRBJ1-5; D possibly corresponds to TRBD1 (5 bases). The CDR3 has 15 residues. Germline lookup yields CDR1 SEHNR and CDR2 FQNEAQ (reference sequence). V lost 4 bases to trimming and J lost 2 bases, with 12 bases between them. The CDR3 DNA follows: TGTGCCAGCAGCTCCGTTACGGGGGGCAATCAGCCCCAGCATTTT. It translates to CASSSVTGGNQPQHF.

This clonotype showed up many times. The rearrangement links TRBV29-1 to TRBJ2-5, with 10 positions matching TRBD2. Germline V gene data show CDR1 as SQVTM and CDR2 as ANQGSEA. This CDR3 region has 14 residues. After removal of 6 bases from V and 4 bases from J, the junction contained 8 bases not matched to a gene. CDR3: CSVGSSGSGETQYF. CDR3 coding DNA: TGCAGCGTGGGGTCTAGCGGGAGTGGAGAGACCCAGTACTTC.

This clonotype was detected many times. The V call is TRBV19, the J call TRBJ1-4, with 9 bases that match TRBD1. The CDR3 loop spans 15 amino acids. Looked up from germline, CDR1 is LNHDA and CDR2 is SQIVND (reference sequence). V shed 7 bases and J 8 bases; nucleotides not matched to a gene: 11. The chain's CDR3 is CASTLQGARDEKLFF. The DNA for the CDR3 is TGTGCCAGTACCCTACAGGGGGCGCGGGACGAAAAACTGTTTTTT.

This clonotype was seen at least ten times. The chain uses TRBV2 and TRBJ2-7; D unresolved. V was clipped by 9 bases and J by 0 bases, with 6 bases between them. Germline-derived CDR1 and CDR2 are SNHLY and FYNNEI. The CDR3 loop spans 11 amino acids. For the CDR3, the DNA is TGTGCCAGTGTTGACTCCTACGAGCAGTACTTC. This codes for CASVDSYEQYF.

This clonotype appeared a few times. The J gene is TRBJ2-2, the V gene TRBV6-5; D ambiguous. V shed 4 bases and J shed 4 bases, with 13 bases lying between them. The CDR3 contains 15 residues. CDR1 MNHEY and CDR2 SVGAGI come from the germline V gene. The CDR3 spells CASSSRRRFTGELFF. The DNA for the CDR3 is TGTGCCAGCAGTTCCCGAAGGAGATTCACCGGGGAGCTGTTTTTT.